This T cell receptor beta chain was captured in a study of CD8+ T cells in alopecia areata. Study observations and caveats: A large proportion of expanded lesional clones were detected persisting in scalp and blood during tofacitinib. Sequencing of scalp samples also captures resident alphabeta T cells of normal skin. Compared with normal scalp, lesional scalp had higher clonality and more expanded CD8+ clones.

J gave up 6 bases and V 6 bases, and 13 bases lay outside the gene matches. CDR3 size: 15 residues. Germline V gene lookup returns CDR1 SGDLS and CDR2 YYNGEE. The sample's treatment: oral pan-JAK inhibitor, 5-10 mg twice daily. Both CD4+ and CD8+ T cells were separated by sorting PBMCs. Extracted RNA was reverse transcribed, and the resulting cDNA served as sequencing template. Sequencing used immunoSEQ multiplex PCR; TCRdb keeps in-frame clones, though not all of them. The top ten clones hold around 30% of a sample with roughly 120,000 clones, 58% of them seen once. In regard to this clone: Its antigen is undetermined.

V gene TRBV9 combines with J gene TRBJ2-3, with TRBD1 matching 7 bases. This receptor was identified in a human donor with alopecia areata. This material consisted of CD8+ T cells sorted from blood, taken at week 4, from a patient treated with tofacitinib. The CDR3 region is CASTLGQSSRDTQYF. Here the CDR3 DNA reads TGTGCCAGCACCTTGGGACAGTCATCGCGCGATACGCAGTATTTT.